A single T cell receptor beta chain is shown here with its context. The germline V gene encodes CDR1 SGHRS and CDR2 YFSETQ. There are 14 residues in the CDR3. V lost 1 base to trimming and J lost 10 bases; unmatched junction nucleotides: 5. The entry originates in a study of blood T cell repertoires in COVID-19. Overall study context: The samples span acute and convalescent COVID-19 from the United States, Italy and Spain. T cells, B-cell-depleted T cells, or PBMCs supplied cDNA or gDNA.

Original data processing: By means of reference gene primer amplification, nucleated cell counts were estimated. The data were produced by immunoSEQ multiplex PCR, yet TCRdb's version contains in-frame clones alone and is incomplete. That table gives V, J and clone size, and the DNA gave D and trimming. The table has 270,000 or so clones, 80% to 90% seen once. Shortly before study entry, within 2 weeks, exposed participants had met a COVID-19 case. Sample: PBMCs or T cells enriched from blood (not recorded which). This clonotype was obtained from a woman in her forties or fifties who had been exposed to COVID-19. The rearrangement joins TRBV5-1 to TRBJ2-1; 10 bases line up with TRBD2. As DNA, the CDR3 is TGCGCCAGCAGCTTGAAGGCTAGCGGGGGAGAGCAGTTCTTC. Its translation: CASSLKASGGEQFF.